In this sample, the clone carrying this TCR beta chain turned up a few times. This CDR3 has 15 residues. The germline CDR1 and CDR2 sequences are MGHRA and YSYEKL. The V end lost 5 bases, the J end lost 2 bases, and 15 bases lay between the germline ends. TCRdb fed the PCR reads into MiXCR, producing one record per CDR3 protein. Among nearly 650,000 distinct CDR3 sequences listed, roughly 23% were seen once. This sample stems from a study of molecular identifiers for immune sequencing clone quantification. Sequenced material: naive CD8+ T cells from blood, with Jurkat cell RNA spiked in. As for subset: FACS-sorted CD8+CD4-CCR7+CD45RA+ naive T cells. The chain carries TRBV4-1 and TRBJ2-5, with D possibly TRBD2 on 6 matching bases. The sequence was collected from a human donor in good health. Some libraries in this study had Jurkat cell RNA spiked in. CDR3 DNA: TGCGCCAGCAGCTACAGCCTGGAGGGTCAAGAGACCCAGTACTTC. This encodes CASSYSLEGQETQYF.